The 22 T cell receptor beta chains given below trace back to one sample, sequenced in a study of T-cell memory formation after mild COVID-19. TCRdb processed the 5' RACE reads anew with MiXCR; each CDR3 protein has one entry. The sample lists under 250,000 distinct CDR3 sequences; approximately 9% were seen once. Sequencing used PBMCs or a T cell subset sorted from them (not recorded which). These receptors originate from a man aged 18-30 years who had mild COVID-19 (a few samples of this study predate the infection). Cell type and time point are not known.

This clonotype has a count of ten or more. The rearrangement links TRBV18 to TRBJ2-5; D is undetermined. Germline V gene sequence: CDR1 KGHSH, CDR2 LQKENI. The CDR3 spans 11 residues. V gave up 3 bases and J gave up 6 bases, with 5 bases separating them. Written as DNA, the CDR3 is TGTGCCAGCTCACCGACACAGACCCAGTACTTC. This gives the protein CASSPTQTQYF.

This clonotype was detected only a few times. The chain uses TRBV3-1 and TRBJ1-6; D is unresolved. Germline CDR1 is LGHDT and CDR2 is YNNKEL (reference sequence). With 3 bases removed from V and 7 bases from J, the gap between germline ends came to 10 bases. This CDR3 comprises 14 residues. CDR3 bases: TGTGCCAGCAGCCACGTTGGCCCCAATTCACCCCTCCACTTT. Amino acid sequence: CASSHVGPNSPLHF.

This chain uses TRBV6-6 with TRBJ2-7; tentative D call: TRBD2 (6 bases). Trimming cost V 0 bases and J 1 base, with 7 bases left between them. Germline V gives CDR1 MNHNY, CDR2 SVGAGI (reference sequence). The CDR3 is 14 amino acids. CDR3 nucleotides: TGTGCCAGCAGTTACTCGGCGGGGTCCTACGAGCAGTACTTC. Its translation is CASSYSAGSYEQYF.

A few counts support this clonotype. The CDR3 bases are TGTGCCAGCAGTCGGACAGGCCTTATGAACACTGAAGCTTTCTTT. Translated: CASSRTGLMNTEAFF. V usage is TRBV12-3 or TRBV12-4 and J usage is TRBJ1-1; 7 positions agree with TRBD1. The CDR3 extends over 15 amino acids. V shed 5 bases and J 0 bases; nucleotides not matched to a gene: 6.

CDR3 loop: CASSSWGWWETEAFF. Written as DNA, the CDR3 is TGTGCCAGCAGCTCCTGGGGATGGTGGGAAACTGAAGCTTTCTTT. The chain is built from TRBV12-3 or TRBV12-4 and TRBJ1-1; D is unclear. Trimming pared 6 bases from V and 5 bases from J, leaving 19 bases between. The CDR3 length is 15 residues.

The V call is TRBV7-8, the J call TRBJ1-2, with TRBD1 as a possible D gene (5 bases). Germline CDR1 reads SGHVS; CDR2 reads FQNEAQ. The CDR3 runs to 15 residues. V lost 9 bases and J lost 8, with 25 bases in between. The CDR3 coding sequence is TGTGCCAGTAGCGAGGGGCAGTGGGGGGTAGACGGCTACACCTTC. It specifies CASSEGQWGVDGYTF.

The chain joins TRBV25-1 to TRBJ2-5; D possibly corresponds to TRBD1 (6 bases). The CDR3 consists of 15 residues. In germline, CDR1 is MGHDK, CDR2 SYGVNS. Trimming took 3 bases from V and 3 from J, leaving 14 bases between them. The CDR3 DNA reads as TGTGCCAGCAGTGACACCGGGACACAAAAAGAGACCCAGTACTTC. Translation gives CASSDTGTQKETQYF.

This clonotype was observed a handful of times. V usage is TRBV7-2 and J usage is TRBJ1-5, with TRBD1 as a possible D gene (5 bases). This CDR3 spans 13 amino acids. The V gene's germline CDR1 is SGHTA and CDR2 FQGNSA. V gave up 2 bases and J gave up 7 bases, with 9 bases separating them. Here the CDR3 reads CASSLLGDQPQHF. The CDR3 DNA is TGTGCCAGCAGCTTATTGGGGGACCAGCCCCAGCATTTT.

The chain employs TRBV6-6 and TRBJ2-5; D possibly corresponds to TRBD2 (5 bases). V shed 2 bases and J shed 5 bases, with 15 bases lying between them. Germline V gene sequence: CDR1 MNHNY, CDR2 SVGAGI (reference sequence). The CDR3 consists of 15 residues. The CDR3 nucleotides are TGTGCCAGCAGTTACCCCGGCCTGACTAAGGAGACCCAGTACTTC. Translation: CASSYPGLTKETQYF.

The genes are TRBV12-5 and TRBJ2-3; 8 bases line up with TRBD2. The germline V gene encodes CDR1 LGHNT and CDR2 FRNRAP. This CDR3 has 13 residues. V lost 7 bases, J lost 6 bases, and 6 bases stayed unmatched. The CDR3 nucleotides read TGTGCTAGTGATAAACCGGGGGGGGATACGCAGTATTTT. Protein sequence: CASDKPGGDTQYF.

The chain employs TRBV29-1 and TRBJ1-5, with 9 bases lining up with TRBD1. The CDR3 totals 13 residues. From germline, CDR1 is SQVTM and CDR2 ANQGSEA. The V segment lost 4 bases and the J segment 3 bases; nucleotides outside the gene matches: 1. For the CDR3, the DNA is TGCAGCGTTGGGGACAGGGTCAATCAGCCCCAGCATTTT. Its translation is CSVGDRVNQPQHF. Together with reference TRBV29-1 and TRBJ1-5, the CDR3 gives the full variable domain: SAVISQKPSRDICQRGTSLTIQCQVDSQVTMMFWYRQQPGQSLTLIATANQGSEATYESGFVIDKFPISRPNLTFSTLTVSNMSPEDSSIYLCSVGDRVNQPQHFGDGTRLSIL.

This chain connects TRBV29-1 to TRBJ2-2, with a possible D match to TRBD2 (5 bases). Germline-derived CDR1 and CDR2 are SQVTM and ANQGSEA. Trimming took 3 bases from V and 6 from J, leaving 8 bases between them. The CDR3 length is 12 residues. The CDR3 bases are TGCAGCGTTGAGCTAGCATCCGGGGAGCTGTTTTTT. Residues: CSVELASGELFF.

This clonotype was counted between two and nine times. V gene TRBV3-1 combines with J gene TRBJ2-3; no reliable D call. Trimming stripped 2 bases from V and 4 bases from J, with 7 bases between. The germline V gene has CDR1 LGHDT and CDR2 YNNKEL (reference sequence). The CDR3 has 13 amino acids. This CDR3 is CASSQITPDTQYF. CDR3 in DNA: TGTGCCAGCAGCCAAATTACCCCAGATACGCAGTATTTT.

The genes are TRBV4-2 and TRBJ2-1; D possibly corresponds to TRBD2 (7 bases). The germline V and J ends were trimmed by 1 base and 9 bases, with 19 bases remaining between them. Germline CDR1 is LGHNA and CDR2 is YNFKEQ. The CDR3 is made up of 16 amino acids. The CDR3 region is CASSQVSAGARSEQFF. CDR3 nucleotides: TGTGCCAGCAGCCAAGTATCCGCGGGGGCAAGGAGTGAGCAGTTCTTC.

In nucleotides, the CDR3 is TGTGCCAGCAGTCCCCGCGGGGGAACCACAGATACGCAGTATTTT. Protein: CASSPRGGTTDTQYF. V usage is TRBV12-3 or TRBV12-4 and J usage is TRBJ2-3; 7 bases line up with TRBD2. V shed 5 bases and J 2 bases; nucleotides not matched to a gene: 7. The CDR3 consists of 15 residues.

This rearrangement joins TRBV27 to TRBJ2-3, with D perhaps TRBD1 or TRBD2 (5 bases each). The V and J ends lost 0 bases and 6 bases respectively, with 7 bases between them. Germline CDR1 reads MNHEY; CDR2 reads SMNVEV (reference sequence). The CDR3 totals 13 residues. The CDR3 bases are TGTGCCAGCAGTTTATCGGGGGTCGATACGCAGTATTTT. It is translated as CASSLSGVDTQYF.

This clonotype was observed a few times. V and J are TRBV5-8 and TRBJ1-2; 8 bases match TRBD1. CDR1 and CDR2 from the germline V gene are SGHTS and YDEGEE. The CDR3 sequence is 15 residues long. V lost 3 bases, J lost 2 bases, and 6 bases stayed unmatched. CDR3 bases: TGTGCCAGCAGCTGGGGGGACAGGCCAAACTATGGCTACACCTTC. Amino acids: CASSWGDRPNYGYTF.

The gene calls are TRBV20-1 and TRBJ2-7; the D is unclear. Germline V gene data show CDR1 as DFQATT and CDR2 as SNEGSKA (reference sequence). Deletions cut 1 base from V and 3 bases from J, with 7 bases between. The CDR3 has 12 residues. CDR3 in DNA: TGCAGTGCTAGAGGCCAAGTCTACGAGCAGTACTTC. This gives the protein CSARGQVYEQYF.

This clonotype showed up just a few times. CDR3 amino acids: CASSLGAGGRNTQYF. The DNA of the CDR3 is TGTGCCAGCAGCTTAGGGGCAGGGGGCAGGAATACGCAGTATTTT. The V call is TRBV7-6, the J call TRBJ2-3; 8 nucleotides align to TRBD1. This CDR3 has 15 residues. V was pared by 1 base and J by 7 bases, with 7 bases of the junction left unmatched. CDR1 SGHVS and CDR2 FNYEAQ come from the germline V gene.

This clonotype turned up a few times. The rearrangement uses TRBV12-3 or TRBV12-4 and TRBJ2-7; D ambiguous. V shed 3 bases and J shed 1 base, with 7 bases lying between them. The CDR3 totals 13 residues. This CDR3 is CASSFEHSYEQYF. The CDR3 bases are TGTGCCAGCAGTTTTGAACATTCCTACGAGCAGTACTTC.

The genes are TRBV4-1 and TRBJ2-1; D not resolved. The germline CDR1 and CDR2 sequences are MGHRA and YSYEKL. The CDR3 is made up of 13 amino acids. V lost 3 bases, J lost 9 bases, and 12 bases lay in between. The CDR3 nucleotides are TGCGCCAGCAGCCACCCACACGGTCGTGAGCAGTTCTTC. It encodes CASSHPHGREQFF.

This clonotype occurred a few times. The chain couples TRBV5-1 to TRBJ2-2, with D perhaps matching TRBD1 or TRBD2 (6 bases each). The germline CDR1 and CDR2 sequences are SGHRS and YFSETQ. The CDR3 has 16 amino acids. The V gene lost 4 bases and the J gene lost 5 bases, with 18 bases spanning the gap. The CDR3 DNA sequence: TGCGCCAGCAGCCCCGGAGGGGGTGAGGGTACCGGGGAGCTGTTTTTT. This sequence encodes CASSPGGGEGTGELFF.